A selection of T cell receptor beta chains follows, all from one sample in a study of blood T cell repertoires in COVID-19. Sequencing was performed with immunoSEQ multiplex PCR; in TCRdb, only in-frame clones are kept and a portion is missing. The profile covers some 200,000 clones, with 84% appearing a single time and about 9% taken by the ten largest. The material sequenced was peripheral blood. The source is a man in his fifties or sixties with active or convalescent COVID-19. The CDR3 runs from the conserved cysteine through the conserved F or W. Fields, in order: J gene, clone size, V gene, D gene, CDR3 protein, CDR3 DNA. A D gene is named only where the DNA matches it firmly. Only some rows state a clone size, as once, few, many or a class for expanded clones.

>TRBJ1-3|.|TRBV6-1|.
CASSEVYGARGNTIYF
TGTGCCAGCAGTGAAGTGTATGGGGCCCGAGGAAACACCATATATTTT
>TRBJ2-7|.|TRBV11-2|.
CASSYGGGNEQYF
TGTGCCAGCAGCTATGGAGGGGGCAACGAGCAGTACTTC
>TRBJ1-2|.|TRBV20-1|.
CSASPGKVHGYTF
TGCAGTGCTAGTCCAGGGAAGGTTCATGGCTACACCTTC
>TRBJ1-5|few|TRBV6-1|TRBD1
CASSEETGKGNQPQHF
TGTGCCAGCAGTGAAGAGACAGGGAAGGGCAATCAGCCCCAGCATTTT
>TRBJ1-2|.|TRBV9|.
CASSGGQFYGYTF
TGTGCCAGCAGCGGGGGCCAGTTCTATGGCTACACCTTC
>TRBJ1-5|.|TRBV7-2|.
CASSVQGDQPQHF
TGTGCCAGCAGCGTACAGGGTGATCAGCCCCAGCATTTT
>TRBJ2-5|.|TRBV10-3|TRBD1
CAIRKSTGGGETQYF
TGTGCCATCAGAAAGTCGACAGGGGGTGGGGAGACCCAGTACTTC
>TRBJ2-6|.|TRBV19|.
CASSPGAGANVLTF
TGTGCCAGTAGCCCAGGGGCTGGGGCCAACGTCCTGACTTTC
>TRBJ2-1|.|TRBV5-1|.
CASSLAGVWGVSYNEQFF
TGCGCCAGCAGCTTGGCCGGGGTGTGGGGGGTCTCCTACAATGAGCAGTTCTTC
>TRBJ1-3|.|TRBV14|.
CASSQEWRARNTIYF
TGTGCCAGCAGCCAAGAGTGGAGGGCCCGAAACACCATATATTTT
>TRBJ2-7|.|TRBV29-1|TRBD2
CSVEGLANEQYF
TGCAGCGTTGAGGGACTAGCGAACGAGCAGTACTTC
>TRBJ1-6|.|TRBV5-1|.
CASSSGQSNSPLHF
TGCGCCAGCAGCTCCGGACAGAGTAATTCACCCCTCCACTTT
>TRBJ2-2|.|TRBV5-5|TRBD2
CASSLLAGSAELFF
TGTGCCAGCAGCTTGCTAGCGGGATCGGCTGAGCTGTTTTTT
>TRBJ1-6|.|TRBV11-2|.
CASSTPRQGRLHF
TGTGCCAGCAGCACACCCCGCCAGGGGCGCCTCCACTTT
>TRBJ2-5|.|TRBV18|.
CASSPDLSGQETQYF
TGTGCCAGCTCACCAGACTTAAGCGGCCAAGAGACCCAGTACTTC
>TRBJ1-1|.|TRBV7-3|.
CASSLSVLNTEAFF
TGTGCCAGCAGCTTATCGGTATTGAACACTGAAGCTTTCTTT
>TRBJ1-5|.|TRBV3-1/TRBV3-2|.
CASSQLSTQPQHF
TGTGCCAGCAGCCAACTCTCTACTCAGCCCCAGCATTTT
>TRBJ1-6|.|TRBV7-9|TRBD1
CASSLRQGYNSPLHF
TGTGCCAGCAGCTTAAGACAGGGGTATAATTCACCCCTCCACTTT
>TRBJ2-7|.|TRBV5-6|TRBD1
CASSSTGRYEQYF
TGTGCCAGCAGCTCGACAGGGCGCTACGAGCAGTACTTC
>TRBJ1-6|once|TRBV6-5|TRBD1
CASRLGQSSPLHF
TGTGCCAGCAGGCTGGGACAGAGTTCACCCCTCCACTTT
>TRBJ2-5|.|TRBV7-2|TRBD2
CASSLSGTSGGETQYF
TGTGCCAGCAGCTTATCGGGGACTAGCGGGGGGGAGACCCAGTACTTC
>TRBJ2-2|.|TRBV7-2|TRBD1
CASSLVRQGANTGELFF
TGTGCCAGCAGCTTAGTCCGACAGGGGGCAAACACCGGGGAGCTGTTTTTT
>TRBJ2-7|.|TRBV5-5|TRBD1
CASSWEDRGPYEQYF
TGTGCCAGCAGCTGGGAGGACAGGGGGCCCTACGAGCAGTACTTC
>TRBJ1-1|.|TRBV2|.
CASRSSLGGTEAFF
TGTGCCAGCCGCTCGAGCTTGGGGGGCACTGAAGCTTTCTTT
>TRBJ2-3|.|TRBV7-2|TRBD1
CASRPGQGGDTQYF
TGTGCCAGCAGACCGGGACAGGGCGGAGATACGCAGTATTTT
>TRBJ1-1|few|TRBV29-1|.
CSVRQARGTEAFF
TGCAGCGTCAGACAGGCGAGAGGGACTGAAGCTTTCTTT
>TRBJ2-3|.|TRBV4-1|TRBD2
CASSPRTRLAGMGPDTQYF
TGCGCCAGCAGCCCCCGCACCCGCCTAGCGGGGATGGGCCCAGATACGCAGTATTTT
>TRBJ1-2|few|TRBV24-1|.
CATRGGAGYGYTF
TGTGCCACCAGAGGGGGGGCTGGCTATGGCTACACCTTC
>TRBJ2-5|.|TRBV28|.
CASSFLQQETQYF
TGTGCCAGCAGTTTCCTTCAGCAAGAGACCCAGTACTTC
>TRBJ1-1|.|TRBV5-1|TRBD1
CASSLVFKGANEAFF
TGCGCCAGCAGCTTGGTATTCAAGGGGGCAAATGAAGCTTTCTTT
>TRBJ1-5|.|TRBV6-1|.
CASSEGQPLEPQHF
TGTGCCAGCAGTGAAGGACAGCCCTTGGAGCCCCAGCATTTT
>TRBJ1-1|few|TRBV27|TRBD1
CASRRDRETEAFF
TGTGCCAGCCGCCGGGACAGGGAGACTGAAGCTTTCTTT
>TRBJ1-4|few|TRBV28|.
CASSLAVTANEKLFF
TGTGCCAGCAGTTTAGCGGTCACGGCTAATGAAAAACTGTTTTTT
>TRBJ2-1|.|TRBV6-1|.
CASSETGTSNEQFF
TGTGCCAGCAGTGAAACAGGGACATCCAATGAGCAGTTCTTC
>TRBJ2-5|.|TRBV7-9|TRBD1
CASSLQGANRETQYF
TGTGCCAGCAGTTTACAGGGGGCGAATAGAGAGACCCAGTACTTC
>TRBJ1-2|few|TRBV6-6|.
CASSDLDRPGYTF
TGTGCCAGCAGTGACCTGGACAGACCTGGCTACACCTTC
>TRBJ2-7|.|TRBV7-9|TRBD2
CASSSGLAGGAYEQYF
TGTGCCAGCAGCTCGGGACTAGCGGGAGGTGCCTACGAGCAGTACTTC
>TRBJ2-2|.|TRBV28|TRBD1
CASSSGQGLSGELFF
TGTGCCAGCAGCTCCGGACAGGGGTTATCTGGGGAGCTGTTTTTT
>TRBJ1-6|.|TRBV6-5|.
CASSKTDSPLHF
TGTGCCAGCAGCAAGACAGATTCACCCCTCCACTTT
>TRBJ2-5|.|TRBV15|.
CATSKGFPRLEIQETQYF
TGTGCCACCAGCAAGGGGTTTCCAAGGCTAGAAATACAAGAGACCCAGTACTTC
>TRBJ1-6|.|TRBV4-2|.
CASSLAGEDGSPLHF
TGTGCCAGCAGCCTAGCGGGGGAAGATGGTTCACCCCTCCACTTT
>TRBJ2-7|once|TRBV7-2|.
CASSLEAGSSYEQYF
TGTGCCAGCAGCTTAGAGGCGGGCAGCTCCTACGAGCAGTACTTC
>TRBJ2-7|few|TRBV3-1/TRBV3-2|TRBD2
CASSRWTSGRRRGLEQYF
TGTGCCAGCAGCCGCTGGACTAGCGGGAGGCGCCGGGGGTTAGAGCAGTACTTC
>TRBJ1-1|.|TRBV5-5|.
CASSLAIGQGHTEAFF
TGTGCCAGCAGCTTGGCCATTGGGCAGGGTCACACTGAAGCTTTCTTT
>TRBJ1-1|.|TRBV2|.
CASGGLAGGTEAFF
TGTGCCAGCGGGGGCCTAGCGGGGGGAACTGAAGCTTTCTTT
>TRBJ2-7|.|TRBV5-5|.
CASSPYVGIKVDEQYF
TGTGCCAGCAGCCCTTACGTCGGTATCAAAGTGGACGAGCAGTACTTC
>TRBJ2-5|.|TRBV28|TRBD2
CASSLRTSGAREETQYF
TGTGCCAGCAGTTTGCGGACTAGCGGGGCTAGGGAAGAGACCCAGTACTTC
>TRBJ2-2|.|TRBV6-2/TRBV6-3|.
CASSNDRGNTGELFF
TGTGCCAGCAGCAACGATAGGGGGAACACCGGGGAGCTGTTTTTT
>TRBJ2-1|.|TRBV5-1|.
CASSLESGYANEQFF
TGCGCCAGCAGCTTGGAGTCAGGGTATGCCAATGAGCAGTTCTTC